This T cell receptor (beta chain) originates from a study of blood T cells in healthy people across ages. Trimming cost V 4 bases and J 0 bases, with 14 bases left between them. The germline gives CDR1 SGHRS, CDR2 YFSETQ. This CDR3 is 16 amino acids long. Of note for this clonotype: Antigen specificity is unknown.

Study-level points and caveats: Naive and antigen-experienced cells could not be conclusively compared, given unsorted PBMCs. Lack of knowledge of donor CMV status possibly confounded expanded clonotype changes. Estimated diversity, derived from one million T cells, was regarded as an underestimate. The recorded TCR beta diversity per million T cells decreased in a roughly linear manner with age.

It was with a sample-barcoded 5' primer and a J-beta primer mix that a second PCR of about 6 to 11 cycles was run. TCRdb re-called the 5' RACE reads through MiXCR, storing one row per CDR3 protein. Of roughly 930,000 distinct CDR3 sequences in the sample, about 48% are singletons; the top ten hold around 15%. The chain joins TRBV5-1 to TRBJ1-5; D is unclear. Sequenced input: blood. This clonotype was sampled from a man aged 30 to 45 in good health. CDR3 sequence reads: CASSKDPGVSNQPQHF. In DNA form, the CDR3 reads TGCGCCAGCAGCAAGGACCCTGGGGTTAGCAATCAGCCCCAGCATTTT.